The clone carrying this TCR beta chain has a single count. The source of the sample is a study of blood T cell repertoires in COVID-19. Study overall: Material from acute and convalescent COVID-19 was sourced from the United States, Italy and Spain.

Profiling relied on immunoSEQ multiplex PCR, and the TCRdb table lists in-frame clones only, not all of them. The sample has roughly 25,000 clones; around 89% are singletons. Sequencing was done on a sample of peripheral blood. The clonotype originates from a man aged 65-85 years with acute or convalescent COVID-19.

CDR3 sequence: CASSVDPGSEGYTF. The CDR3 region has the DNA TGTGCCAGCAGCGTAGATCCCGGGAGTGAAGGCTACACCTTC. The genes are TRBV9 and TRBJ1-2; no clear D. V lost 0 bases, J lost 8 bases, and 14 bases lay in between. Germline CDR1 and CDR2: SGDLS and YYNGEE. CDR3 length: 14 amino acids.